This TCR beta chain came from a study of cytomegalovirus exposure and HLA in healthy donors. Primers for the PCR totalled 60 Vbeta and 13 Jbeta. Only in-frame clones appear in the TCRdb table, and some are missing; sequencing was by immunoSEQ multiplex PCR. The table includes about 110,000 clones, around 73% detected once. The junction had 14 bases not matched to a gene; V was cut back by 2 bases and J by 0 bases. Looked up from germline, CDR1 is SGHTA and CDR2 is FQGNSA. The CDR3 has 19 amino acids. The receptor comes from a man younger than 40 in good health and CMV-seronegative. Material for sequencing was PBMCs. This chain connects TRBV7-2 to TRBJ1-1, with 8 nucleotides matching TRBD1. Written as DNA, the CDR3 is TGTGCCAGCAGCTTACCCCGGACAGGGTCAAGGATTATGAACACTGAAGCTTTCTTT. This sequence encodes CASSLPRTGSRIMNTEAFF.